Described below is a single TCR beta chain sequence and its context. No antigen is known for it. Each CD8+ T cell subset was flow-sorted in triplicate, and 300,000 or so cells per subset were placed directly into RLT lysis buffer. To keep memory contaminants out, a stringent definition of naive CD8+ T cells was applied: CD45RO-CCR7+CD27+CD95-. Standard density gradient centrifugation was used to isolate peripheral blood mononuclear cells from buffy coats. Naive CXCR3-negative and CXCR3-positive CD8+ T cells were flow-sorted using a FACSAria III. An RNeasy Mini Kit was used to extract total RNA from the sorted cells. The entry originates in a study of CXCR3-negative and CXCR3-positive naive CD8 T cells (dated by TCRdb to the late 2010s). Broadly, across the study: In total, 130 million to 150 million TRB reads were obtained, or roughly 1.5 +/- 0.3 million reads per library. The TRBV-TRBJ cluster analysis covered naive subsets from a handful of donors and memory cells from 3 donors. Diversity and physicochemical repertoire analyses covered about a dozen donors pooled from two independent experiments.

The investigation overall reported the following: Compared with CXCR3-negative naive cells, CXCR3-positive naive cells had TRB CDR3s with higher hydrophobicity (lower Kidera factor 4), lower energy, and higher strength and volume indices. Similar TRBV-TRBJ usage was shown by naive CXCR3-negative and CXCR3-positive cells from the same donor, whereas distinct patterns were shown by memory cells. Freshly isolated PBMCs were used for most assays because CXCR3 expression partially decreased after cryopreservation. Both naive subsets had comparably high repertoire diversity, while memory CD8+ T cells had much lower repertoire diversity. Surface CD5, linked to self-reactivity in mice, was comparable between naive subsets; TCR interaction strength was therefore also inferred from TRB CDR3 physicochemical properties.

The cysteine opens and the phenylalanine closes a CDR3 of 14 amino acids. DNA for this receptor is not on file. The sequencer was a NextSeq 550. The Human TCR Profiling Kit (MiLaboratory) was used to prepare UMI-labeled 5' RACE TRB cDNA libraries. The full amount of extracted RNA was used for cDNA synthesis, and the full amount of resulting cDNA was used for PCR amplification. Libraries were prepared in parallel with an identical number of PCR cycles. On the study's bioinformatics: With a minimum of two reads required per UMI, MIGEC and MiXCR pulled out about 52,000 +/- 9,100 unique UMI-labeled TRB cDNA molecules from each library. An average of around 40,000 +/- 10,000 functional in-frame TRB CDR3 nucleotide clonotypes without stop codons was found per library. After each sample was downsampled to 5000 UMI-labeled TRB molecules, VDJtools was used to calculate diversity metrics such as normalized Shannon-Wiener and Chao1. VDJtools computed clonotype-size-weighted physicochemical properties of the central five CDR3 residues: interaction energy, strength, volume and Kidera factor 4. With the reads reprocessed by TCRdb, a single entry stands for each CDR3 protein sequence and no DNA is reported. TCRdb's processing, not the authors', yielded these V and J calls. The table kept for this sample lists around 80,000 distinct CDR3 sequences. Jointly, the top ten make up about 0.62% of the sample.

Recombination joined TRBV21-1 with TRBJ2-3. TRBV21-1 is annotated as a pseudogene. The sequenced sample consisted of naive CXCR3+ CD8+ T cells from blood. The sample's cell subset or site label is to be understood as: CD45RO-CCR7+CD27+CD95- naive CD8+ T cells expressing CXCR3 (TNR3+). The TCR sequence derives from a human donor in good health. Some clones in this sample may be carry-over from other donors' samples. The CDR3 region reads CASSKDEDTDTQYF.